Each of the 16 T cell receptor beta chains below was sequenced from the same sample in a study of CD8 T cell repertoires and HIV-1 epitope variants. These receptors have no identified antigens. Sequencing was performed with immunoSEQ multiplex PCR; in TCRdb, only in-frame clones are kept and a portion is missing. The sample has 4,500 to 6,500 clones; about three fifths are singletons. Sequencing used cultured CD8+ T cells derived from PBMCs. Receptors originate from a male donor with HIV.

The chain joins TRBV28 to TRBJ2-1, with D possibly matching TRBD2 (7 bases). CDR1 MDHEN and CDR2 SYDVKM come from the germline V gene. CDR3 length: 13 residues. V lost 3 bases and J 15 bases, leaving 18 bases between the germline ends. The CDR3: CASSFTGGLLRFF. CDR3 DNA sequence: TGTGCCAGCAGTTTCACGGGGGGCCTACTTCGGTTCTTC.

This clone was counted once. The rearrangement links TRBV7-6 to TRBJ2-2, with D tentatively TRBD2 (5 bases). This CDR3 spans 18 amino acids. Germline values: CDR1 SGHVS, CDR2 FNYEAQ. The V and J ends lost 2 bases and 1 base respectively, with 17 bases between them. CDR3 sequence: CASSLSLGGLQNTGELFF. In DNA form, the CDR3 reads TGTGCCAGCAGCTTATCCCTCGGCGGGCTACAGAACACCGGGGAGCTGTTTTTT.

This sequence joins TRBV7-8 and TRBJ1-5; D perhaps matches TRBD1 (5 bases). Trimming cost V 1 base and J 1 base, with 8 bases left between them. This CDR3 has 15 amino acids. Germline V gives CDR1 SGHVS, CDR2 FQNEAQ. CDR3 in DNA: TGTGCCAGCAGCTTAGGAGGGACCAGCAATCAGCCCCAGCATTTT. It encodes CASSLGGTSNQPQHF.

This rearrangement joins TRBV11-3 to TRBJ2-3; tentatively, D is TRBD1 (5 bases). CDR1 SGHNT and CDR2 YENEEA come from the germline V gene. This CDR3 has 16 amino acids. With 5 bases removed from V and 1 base from J, the gap between germline ends came to 16 bases. The CDR3 spells CASSPGQVRGTDTQYF. The CDR3 DNA sequence: TGTGCCAGCAGCCCCGGCCAGGTCAGGGGCACAGATACGCAGTATTTT.

The rearrangement links TRBV9 to TRBJ1-6; D not resolved. V was clipped by 2 bases and J by 1 base, with 4 bases between them. From germline, CDR1 is SGDLS and CDR2 YYNGEE. CDR3 length equals 14 residues. The CDR3 sequence: CASSVGSYNSPLHF. CDR3 nucleotides: TGTGCCAGCAGCGTTGGTTCCTATAATTCACCCCTCCACTTT.

This chain links TRBV19 with TRBJ1-1, with D perhaps matching TRBD1 (5 bases). Germline CDR1 is LNHDA and CDR2 is SQIVND (reference sequence). V was trimmed by 1 base and J by 4 bases, leaving 19 bases between them. The CDR3 extends over 17 amino acids. CDR3 residues: CASSIARAPQRITEAFF. CDR3 nucleotides: TGTGCCAGTAGTATAGCCAGGGCACCTCAGCGGATCACTGAAGCTTTCTTT.

The chain couples TRBV7-6 to TRBJ2-3, with D maybe TRBD2 (6 bases). V lost 2 bases and J 0 bases, leaving 12 bases between the germline ends. CDR1 and CDR2 from the germline V gene are SGHVS and FNYEAQ. This CDR3 contains 16 residues. The CDR3 nucleotides are TGTGCCAGCAGCTTAAGCGTCGGGACTAGCACAGATACGCAGTATTTT. Translating gives CASSLSVGTSTDTQYF.

The chain uses TRBV11-3 and TRBJ2-1; D is ambiguous. Trimming removed 3 bases from V and 6 bases from J, with 6 bases in between. Germline V gene data show CDR1 as SGHNT and CDR2 as YENEEA. The CDR3 contains 12 residues. CDR3 in DNA: TGTGCCAGCAGCTTGAAGGGCAATGAGCAGTTCTTC. This gives the protein CASSLKGNEQFF.

This chain uses TRBV7-6 with TRBJ2-7; unclear D gene. Germline CDR1 SGHVS, CDR2 FNYEAQ. The V gene lost 7 bases and the J gene lost 0 bases, with 10 bases spanning the gap. There are 13 residues in the CDR3. DNA of the CDR3: TGTGCCAGCACCCCCGTTAGCTCCTACGAGCAGTACTTC. Amino acids: CASTPVSSYEQYF.

This clone was counted a few times. The V and J genes are TRBV19 and TRBJ2-7, with unresolved D. This CDR3 has 15 residues. V lost 3 bases and J lost 2, with 14 bases in between. From germline, CDR1 is LNHDA and CDR2 SQIVND (reference sequence). The CDR3 bases are TGTGCCAGTAGTATCGATTTGAGCAGGACCTACGAGCAGTACTTC. This codes for CASSIDLSRTYEQYF.

In this sample, this clone turned up a few times. The rearrangement links TRBV30 to TRBJ1-1, with a weak D call TRBD1 (6 bases). Trimming left V 5 bases short and J 1 base short, with 11 bases between. Germline CDR1 reads GTSNPN; CDR2 reads SVGIG (reference sequence). The length of the CDR3 is 13 residues. The CDR3 is CAWAVQGNTEAFF. CDR3 nucleotide sequence: TGTGCCTGGGCCGTACAGGGGAACACTGAAGCTTTCTTT. Based on the CDR3 plus reference TRBV30 and TRBJ1-1, the full variable domain is SQTIHQWPATLVQPVGSPLSLECTVEGTSNPNLYWYRQAAGRGLQLLFYSVGIGQISSEVPQNLSASRPQDRQFILSSKKLLLSDSGFYLCAWAVQGNTEAFFGQGTRLTVV.

The chain combines TRBV7-9 with TRBJ1-2; no reliable D call. This CDR3 has 12 residues. Germline V gene lookup returns CDR1 SEHNR and CDR2 FQNEAQ (reference sequence). Trimming pared 1 base from V and 10 bases from J, leaving 10 bases between. The CDR3 region has the DNA TGTGCCAGCAGCTTAGGACCGATAGACTACACCTTC. Residues: CASSLGPIDYTF.

This clone is termed large. The V call is TRBV28, the J call TRBJ1-1; possibly TRBD1 for D (6 bases). V lost 10 bases to trimming and J lost 1 base, with 16 bases between them. The CDR3 runs 14 residues. CDR1 and CDR2 (germline): MDHEN, SYDVKM. Here the CDR3 reads CATFPTGSNTEAFF. The CDR3 DNA reads as TGTGCCACCTTTCCGACAGGCTCGAACACTGAAGCTTTCTTT.

The V call is TRBV28, the J call TRBJ1-6; TRBD1 matches 7 bases. After removal of 3 bases from V and 4 bases from J, the junction contained 3 bases not matched to a gene. The germline gives CDR1 MDHEN, CDR2 SYDVKM. The CDR3 consists of 15 residues. In DNA form, the CDR3 reads TGTGCCAGCAGTTTGGTACAGGGGTATAATTCACCCCTCCACTTT. Translating gives CASSLVQGYNSPLHF.

The genes are TRBV10-1 and TRBJ2-3, with D possibly matching TRBD2 (7 bases). CDR1 is WNHNN and CDR2 is SYGVQD in the germline V gene (reference sequence). The V gene lost 0 bases and the J gene lost 5 bases, with 12 bases spanning the gap. The CDR3 is 15 residues long. DNA of the CDR3: TGCGCCAGCAGTGAGTCGGGGGGGCCGGGAGATACGCAGTATTTT. Translating gives CASSESGGPGDTQYF.

This clone was found a few times. The rearrangement uses TRBV19 and TRBJ1-2; tentative D call: TRBD1 (5 bases). Germline V CDR1 and CDR2: LNHDA, SQIVND (reference sequence). V was trimmed by 6 bases and J by 13 bases, leaving 21 bases between them. The CDR3 is 13 amino acids. The CDR3 loop reads CASRGGLDRGSTF. DNA of the CDR3: TGTGCCAGTAGGGGCGGCCTTGACAGAGGAAGCACCTTC.